This TCR beta chain was identified during a study of Ad26.COV2.S vaccination and SARS-CoV-2 variants. Of note for this clone: The antigen remains undetermined.

Treatment given: some 19 received Ad26.COV2.S at low or high dose, single or two shots; 5 received placebo; per-sample allocation not given. Day 63 after the first vaccine or placebo injection was the time point for sampling. Built on an Ad26 vector, the vaccine expressed Wuhan-strain SARS-CoV-2 spike. TCRdb keeps only in-frame clones here, not all; method: immunoSEQ multiplex PCR. The data show a few hundred thousand clones, around nine tenths seen once. Between the trimmed V and J ends, which lost 4 bases and 8 bases, there was a span of 15 bases. Per the germline V gene, CDR1 is SGHDT and CDR2 is YYEEEE. The CDR3 contains 13 residues. Study-level points and caveats: Placebo and vaccine recipients had non-spike TCR breadth that was similar.

This rearrangement joins TRBV5-6 to TRBJ1-2; tentatively, D is TRBD1 (5 bases). Specimen: peripheral blood, collected in a trial of Ad26.COV2.S vaccine versus placebo. The receptor comes from a person aged 18-65 years who received the Ad26.COV2.S COVID-19 vaccine or a placebo. The CDR3 coding sequence is TGTGCCAGCAGCCAGGGACTTACGGGGGGCTACACCTTC. It specifies CASSQGLTGGYTF.